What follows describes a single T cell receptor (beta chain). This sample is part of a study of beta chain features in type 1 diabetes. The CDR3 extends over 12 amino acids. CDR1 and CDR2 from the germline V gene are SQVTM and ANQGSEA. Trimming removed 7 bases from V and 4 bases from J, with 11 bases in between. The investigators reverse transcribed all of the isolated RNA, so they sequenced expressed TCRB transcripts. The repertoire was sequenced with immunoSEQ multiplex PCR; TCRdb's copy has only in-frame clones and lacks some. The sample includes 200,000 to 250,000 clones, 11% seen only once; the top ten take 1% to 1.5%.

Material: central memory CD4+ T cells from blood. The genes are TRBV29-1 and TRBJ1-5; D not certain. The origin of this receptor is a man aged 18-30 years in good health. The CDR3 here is CSALSGNQPQHF. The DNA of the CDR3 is TGCAGCGCCCTATCTGGTAATCAGCCCCAGCATTTT.